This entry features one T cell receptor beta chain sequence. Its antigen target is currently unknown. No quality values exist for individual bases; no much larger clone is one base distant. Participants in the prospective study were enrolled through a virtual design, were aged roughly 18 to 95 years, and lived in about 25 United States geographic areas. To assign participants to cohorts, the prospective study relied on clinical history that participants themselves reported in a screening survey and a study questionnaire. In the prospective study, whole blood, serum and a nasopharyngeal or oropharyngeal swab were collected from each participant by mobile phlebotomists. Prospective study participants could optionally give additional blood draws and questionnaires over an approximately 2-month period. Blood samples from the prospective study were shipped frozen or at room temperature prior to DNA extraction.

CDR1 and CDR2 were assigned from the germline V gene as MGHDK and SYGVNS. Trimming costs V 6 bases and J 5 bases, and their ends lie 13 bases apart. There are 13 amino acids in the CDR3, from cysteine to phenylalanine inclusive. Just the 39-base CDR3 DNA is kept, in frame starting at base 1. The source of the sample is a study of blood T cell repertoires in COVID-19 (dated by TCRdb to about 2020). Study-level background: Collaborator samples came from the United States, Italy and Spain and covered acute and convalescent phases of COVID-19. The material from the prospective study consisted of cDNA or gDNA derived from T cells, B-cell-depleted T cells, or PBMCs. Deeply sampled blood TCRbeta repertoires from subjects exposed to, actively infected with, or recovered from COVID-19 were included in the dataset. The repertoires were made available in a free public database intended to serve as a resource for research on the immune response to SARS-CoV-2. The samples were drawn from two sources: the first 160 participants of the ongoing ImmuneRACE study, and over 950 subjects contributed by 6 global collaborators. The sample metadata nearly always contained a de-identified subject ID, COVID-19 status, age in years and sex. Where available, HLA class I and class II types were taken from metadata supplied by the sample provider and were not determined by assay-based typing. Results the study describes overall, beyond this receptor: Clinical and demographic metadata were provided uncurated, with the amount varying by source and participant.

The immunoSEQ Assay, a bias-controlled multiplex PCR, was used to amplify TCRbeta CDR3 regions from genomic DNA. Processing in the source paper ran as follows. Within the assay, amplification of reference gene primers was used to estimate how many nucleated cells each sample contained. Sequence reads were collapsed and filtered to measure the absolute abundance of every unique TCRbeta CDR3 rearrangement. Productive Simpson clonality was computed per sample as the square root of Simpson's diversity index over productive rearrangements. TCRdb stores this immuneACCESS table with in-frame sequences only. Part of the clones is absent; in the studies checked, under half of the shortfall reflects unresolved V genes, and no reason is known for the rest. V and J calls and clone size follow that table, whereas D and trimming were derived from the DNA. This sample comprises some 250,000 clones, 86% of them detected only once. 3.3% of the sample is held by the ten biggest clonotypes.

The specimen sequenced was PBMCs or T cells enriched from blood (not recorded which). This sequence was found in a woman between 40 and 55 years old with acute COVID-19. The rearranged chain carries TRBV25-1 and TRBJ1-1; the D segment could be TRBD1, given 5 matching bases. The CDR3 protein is CASRGGGWTEAFF. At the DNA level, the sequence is TGTGCCAGCAGGGGGGGTGGGTGGACTGAAGCTTTCTTT. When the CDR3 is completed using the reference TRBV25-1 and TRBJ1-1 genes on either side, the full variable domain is EADIYQTPRYLVIGTGKKITLECSQTMGHDKMYWYQQDPGMELHLIHYSYGVNSTEKGDLSSESTVSRIRTEHFPLTLESARPSHTSQYLCASRGGGWTEAFFGQGTRLTVV.